Included here is one T cell receptor (beta chain) sequence, with context. The method was immunoSEQ multiplex PCR; TCRdb's version includes in-frame clones alone and lacks a portion of them. The sample holds around 150,000 clones, about 87% seen once. The sample originates from a study of control samples from healthy donors and cancer patients. CDR1 and CDR2 from the germline V gene are MGHRA and YSYEKL. V gave up 2 bases and J gave up 4 bases, with 11 bases separating them. The CDR3 spans 14 residues. The clonotype was recovered from a man aged 25 to 45 in good health. The sample consisted of blood. The chain couples TRBV4-1 to TRBJ1-2, with D unresolved. The CDR3 loop reads CASSQSQSPYGYTF. The CDR3 DNA reads as TGCGCCAGCAGCCAATCTCAGAGCCCCTATGGCTACACCTTC.